The T cell receptor (beta chain) under discussion was sequenced for a study of T cells after posttransplantation cyclophosphamide. Whole-study results and caveats: Skin or GI-infiltrating T cells shared few TRB sequences with blood. Recipient CMV seropositivity and CMV reactivation strongly tracked TRB clonality. Later blood repertoires were often dominated by clones from the donor CD8+ memory compartment.

Produced via immunoSEQ multiplex PCR; TCRdb's table is partial and in-frame only. The profile shows tens of thousands of clones, roughly 90% of them singletons. Controls had myeloablative marrow grafts with methotrexate and calcineurin inhibitor, sampled at 1 year. A note on this clone: Its antigen is currently unknown.

V lost 6 bases, J lost 9 bases, and 9 bases stayed unmatched. Germline CDR1 reads MNHNS; CDR2 reads SASEGT. The CDR3 runs to 14 residues. This clonotype was sampled from a female patient aged 45-65 years who received an allogeneic stem cell transplant from an unrelated donor, was CMV-positive, and had chronic GVHD only. These T cells may partly come from the graft donor. The material was PBMCs, obtained after an allogeneic stem cell transplant with a calcineurin inhibitor and methotrexate. The chain couples TRBV6-1 to TRBJ2-1; 9 bases fit TRBD2. The CDR3 region is CASSLLISGSEQFF. The DNA for the CDR3 is TGTGCCAGCAGCCTTTTGATTAGCGGGAGTGAGCAGTTCTTC.